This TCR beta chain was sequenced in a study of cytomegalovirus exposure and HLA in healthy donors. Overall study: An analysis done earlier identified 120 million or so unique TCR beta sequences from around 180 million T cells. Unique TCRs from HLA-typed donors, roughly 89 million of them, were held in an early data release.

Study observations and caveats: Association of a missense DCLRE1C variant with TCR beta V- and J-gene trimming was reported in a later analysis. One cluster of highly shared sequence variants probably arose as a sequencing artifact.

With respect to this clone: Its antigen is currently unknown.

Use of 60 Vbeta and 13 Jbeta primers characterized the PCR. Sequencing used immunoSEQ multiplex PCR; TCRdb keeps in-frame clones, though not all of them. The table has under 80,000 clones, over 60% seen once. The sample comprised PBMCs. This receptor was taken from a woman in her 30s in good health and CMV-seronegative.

The CDR3 protein is CASSLEPSEYNEQFF. The DNA of the CDR3 is TGCGCCAGCAGCTTGGAGCCTAGCGAATACAATGAGCAGTTCTTC. V usage is TRBV5-1 and J usage is TRBJ2-1; TRBD2 is a possible D gene (6 bases). V was pared by 0 bases and J by 4 bases, with 11 bases between. The CDR3 has 15 amino acids. Germline CDR1 SGHRS, CDR2 YFSETQ.